These T cell receptor beta chains were read from a single sample in a study of T cells in Graves' hyperthyroidism and ophthalmopathy. TCRdb analysed the multiplex PCR reads with MiXCR anew, one entry per CDR3 protein. The sample includes around 430,000 distinct CDR3 sequences, more than 12% of them seen just once. Specimen: blood. All receptors come from a woman aged 25 to 39 with Graves' hyperthyroidism. Both conserved end residues are part of each CDR3. The order of the fields is V gene, D gene, clone size, J gene, CDR3 DNA, CDR3 protein. The D gene is left open where the match is weak. Clone sizes are given selectively: once, few, many, or a class where the clone is expanded.

TRBV20-1	TRBD2	many	TRBJ2-4	TGCAGTCCCGGGACTAGCGGGAAATCAAACATTCAGTACTTC	CSPGTSGKSNIQYF
TRBV6-2/TRBV6-3	-	-	TRBJ1-1	TGTGCCAGCAGGGATCCCACTGAAGCTTTCTTT	CASRDPTEAFF
TRBV20-1	-	-	TRBJ2-6	TGCAGTGCCTTTAGGGTCCCTGGGGCCAACGTCCTGACTTTC	CSAFRVPGANVLTF
TRBV19	TRBD2	-	TRBJ2-5	TGTGCCAGTAGACGACGGGGAGGGGAGGAGACCCAGTACTTC	CASRRRGGEETQYF
TRBV29-1	-	-	TRBJ1-1	TGCAGCGTTGATTATCTCCCGAACACTGAAGCTTTCTTT	CSVDYLPNTEAFF
TRBV28	-	many	TRBJ2-7	TGTGCCAGCAGGCTAGGTCGCTCCTACGAGCAGTACTTC	CASRLGRSYEQYF
TRBV25-1	TRBD1	few	TRBJ2-5	TGTGCCAGCAGTGACCCCGGACAGGGTCAAGAGACCCAGTACTTC	CASSDPGQGQETQYF
TRBV28	TRBD2	-	TRBJ2-1	TGTGCCAGCGGAACTAGCGGGAGGGGCAATGAGCAGTTCTTC	CASGTSGRGNEQFF
TRBV7-3	TRBD2	few	TRBJ2-6	TGTGCCAGCAGCTTAGTAGCGGGAGAGGCGGGGGCCAACGTCCTGACTTTC	CASSLVAGEAGANVLTF
TRBV7-2	TRBD2	many	TRBJ2-7	TGTGCCAGCAGCCCGAACGATAGCGGGAGAAATCTACACGAGCAGTACTTC	CASSPNDSGRNLHEQYF
TRBV10-3	-	few	TRBJ1-1	TGTGCCATCACCAACACAGGGTCTGAAGCTTTCTTT	CAITNTGSEAFF
TRBV7-9	-	many	TRBJ2-1	TGTGCCAGCAGCTTAGTAGTGTACTCCTACAATGAGCAGTTCTTC	CASSLVVYSYNEQFF
TRBV18	TRBD2	few	TRBJ2-2	TGTGCCAGCTCACCACCGTCCAGCGGGGCCAACACCGGGGAGCTGTTTTTT	CASSPPSSGANTGELFF
TRBV3-1	TRBD1	-	TRBJ1-1	TGTGCCAGCAGCCAGGCACGCAGCAGGGGGTCTGAAGCTTTCTTT	CASSQARSRGSEAFF
TRBV15	-	few	TRBJ1-5	TGTGCCACCAGCAGAAGTGGGGGGAGCAATCAGCCCCAGCATTTT	CATSRSGGSNQPQHF
TRBV28	-	many	TRBJ2-1	TGTGCCAGCAATCCTACGGACAATGAGCAGTTCTTC	CASNPTDNEQFF
TRBV29-1	TRBD1	few	TRBJ2-1	TGCAGCGTTGAAGATGCGGCGACAGGGGTTTACAATGAGCAGTTCTTC	CSVEDAATGVYNEQFF
TRBV20-1	TRBD1	many	TRBJ1-1	TGCAGTGCCCCTAGGACAGGGAGAAGTACTGAAGCTTTCTTT	CSAPRTGRSTEAFF
TRBV12-3/TRBV12-4	-	many	TRBJ2-7	TGTGCCAGCAGTTTAGAGGACAGCGGACTCGAACAGTACTTC	CASSLEDSGLEQYF
TRBV7-9	-	many	TRBJ2-1	TGTGCCAGCAGCTTACAAGGGAGATCCTACAATGAGCAGTTCTTC	CASSLQGRSYNEQFF
TRBV6-1	-	many	TRBJ1-4	TGTGCCAGCAGTGGTAAGGGGATTAATGAAAAACTGTTTTTT	CASSGKGINEKLFF
TRBV4-1	TRBD2	few	TRBJ2-7	TGCGCCAGCAGCCAAGAGGCACTAGCGGGAGGTGGGGAGCAGTACTTC	CASSQEALAGGGEQYF
TRBV14	TRBD2	many	TRBJ2-7	TGTGCCAGCAGCCCCCGGACTAGCGGGAGGAAGTACGAGCAGTACTTC	CASSPRTSGRKYEQYF
TRBV19	TRBD1	few	TRBJ1-1	TGTGCCAGTAGTGTAGACAGGGGGCGCATTGCATCTGAAGCTTTCTTT	CASSVDRGRIASEAFF
TRBV7-2	-	many	TRBJ2-5	TGTGCCAGCAGCTTGGGTAGTAATCAAGAGACCCAGTACTTC	CASSLGSNQETQYF
TRBV20-1	TRBD2	-	TRBJ2-5	TGCAGTGAGGGACTAACCCCGCGGACCCAGTACTTC	CSEGLTPRTQYF
TRBV27	TRBD2	many	TRBJ2-7	TGTGCCAGCAGTTTAAGAGCTAGCGGGTTCTACGAGCAGTACTTC	CASSLRASGFYEQYF
TRBV6-5	-	few	TRBJ1-5	TGTGCCAGCAGTTTGTCGCAACCCTATAGCAATCAGCCCCAGCATTTT	CASSLSQPYSNQPQHF
TRBV25-1	-	few	TRBJ2-7	TGTGCCAGCAGTGCCCCTCACGAGCAGTACTTC	CASSAPHEQYF
TRBV7-3	-	few	TRBJ1-2	TGTGCCAGCAGCCGACAGCCTCAAGGCTACACCTTC	CASSRQPQGYTF
TRBV5-5	-	many	TRBJ2-3	TGTGCCAGCAGCTTGGCCACAGGATCTAGCACAGATACGCAGTATTTT	CASSLATGSSTDTQYF
TRBV2	-	-	TRBJ2-2	TGTGCCAGCAGTGAGTTCCCTGCGAACACCGGGGAGCTGTTTTTT	CASSEFPANTGELFF
TRBV24-1	TRBD1	many	TRBJ2-5	TGTGCCACCAGTGGCCGGACAGGGGGCGAGACCCAGTACTTC	CATSGRTGGETQYF
TRBV20-1	TRBD1	many	TRBJ1-1	TGCAGTGCTCGACGGACAGGGGACACTGAAGCTTTCTTT	CSARRTGDTEAFF
TRBV6-5	TRBD2	few	TRBJ2-1	TGTGCCAGCAGTTACCGTCTTATTGAGGGGGCTAGCGGGAGGGCCCACAATGAGCAGTTCTTC	CASSYRLIEGASGRAHNEQFF
TRBV19	-	few	TRBJ2-3	TGTGCCAGTAGTATACTGGGTCCAGATACGCAGTATTTT	CASSILGPDTQYF
TRBV20-1	-	-	TRBJ1-5	TGCAGTGCTGGGAACACAGGGTATAAGGATCAGCCCCAGCATTTT	CSAGNTGYKDQPQHF
TRBV28	-	many	TRBJ2-6	TGTGCCAGCAGTTTTAGAGGGCTTGGGGCCAACGTCCTGACTTTC	CASSFRGLGANVLTF
TRBV27	TRBD2	few	TRBJ2-7	TGTGCCAGCAGCAGACCAGCGGGGGAGCAGTACTTC	CASSRPAGEQYF
TRBV6-2/TRBV6-3	TRBD2	many	TRBJ2-7	TGTGCCAGCAGTAAAGCGGGAGGAGTGGAGACCTACGAGCAGTACTTC	CASSKAGGVETYEQYF
TRBV19	TRBD1	-	TRBJ2-2	TGTGCCAGTAGTACCCCCTTAGTTACAGGGGGAAAGGGCACCGGGGAGCTGTTTTTT	CASSTPLVTGGKGTGELFF
TRBV6-1	-	few	TRBJ2-5	TGTGCCAGCAGGCGCCAGGGGACCCAGTACTTC	CASRRQGTQYF
TRBV18	-	many	TRBJ2-7	TGTGCCAGCTCACCACCCGACAAGGGGTCCTACGAGCAGTACTTC	CASSPPDKGSYEQYF
TRBV28	-	-	TRBJ2-6	TGTGCCAGCAGTCCCCCTAGCCTCATCGACGTATCCGGGGCCAACGTCCTGACTTTC	CASSPPSLIDVSGANVLTF
TRBV5-5	-	-	TRBJ2-3	TGTGCCAGCAGCTTGACCAGTAAGGATACGCAGTATTTT	CASSLTSKDTQYF
TRBV28	-	many	TRBJ2-1	TGTGCCAGCAGGCCGGGGAGTCGGTACAATGAGCAGTTCTTC	CASRPGSRYNEQFF
TRBV2	TRBD1	many	TRBJ2-1	TGTGCCAGCAGTGGGGACAGGGGGGGCTACAATGAGCAGTTCTTC	CASSGDRGGYNEQFF
TRBV3-1	TRBD2	many	TRBJ2-7	TGTGCCAGCAGCCAAGTCTCGTCTTTAGCGGGAGGGCCCTACGAGCAGTACTTC	CASSQVSSLAGGPYEQYF
TRBV11-3	-	many	TRBJ2-3	TGTGCCAGCAGCTCCCAAGGGCGGACAGATACGCAGTATTTT	CASSSQGRTDTQYF
TRBV19	TRBD2	few	TRBJ2-3	TGTGCCAGTAGTATTACTAGCGGGAGGTACACAGATACGCAGTATTTT	CASSITSGRYTDTQYF
TRBV3-1	TRBD2	-	TRBJ2-7	TGTGCCAGCAGCCAAGATTCCAAGGGACTAGCGGGAGGTTCCGCCGGCGAGCAGTACTTC	CASSQDSKGLAGGSAGEQYF
TRBV2	TRBD2	many	TRBJ2-5	TGTGCCAGCAGTGTAGCGGGAGTGGGGGAGACCCAGTACTTC	CASSVAGVGETQYF